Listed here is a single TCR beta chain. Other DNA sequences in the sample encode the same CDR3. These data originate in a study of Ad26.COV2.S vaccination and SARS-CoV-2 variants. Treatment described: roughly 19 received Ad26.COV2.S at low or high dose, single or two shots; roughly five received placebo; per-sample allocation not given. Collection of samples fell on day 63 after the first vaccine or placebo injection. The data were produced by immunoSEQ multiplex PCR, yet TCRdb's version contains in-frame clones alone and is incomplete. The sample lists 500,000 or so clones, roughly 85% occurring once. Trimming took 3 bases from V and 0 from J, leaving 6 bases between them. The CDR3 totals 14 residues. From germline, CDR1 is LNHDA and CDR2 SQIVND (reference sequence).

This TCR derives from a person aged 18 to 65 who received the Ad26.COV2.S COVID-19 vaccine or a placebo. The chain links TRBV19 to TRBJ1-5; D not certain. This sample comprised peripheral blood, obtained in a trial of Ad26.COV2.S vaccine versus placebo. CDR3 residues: CASSITGSNQPQHF. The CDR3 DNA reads TGTGCCAGTAGTATTACGGGTAGCAATCAGCCCCAGCATTTT. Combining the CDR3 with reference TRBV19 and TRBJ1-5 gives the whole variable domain DGGITQSPKYLFRKEGQNVTLSCEQNLNHDAMYWYRQDPGQGLRLIYYSQIVNDFQKGDIAEGYSVSREKKESFPLTVTSAQKNPTAFYLCASSITGSNQPQHFGDGTRLSIL.